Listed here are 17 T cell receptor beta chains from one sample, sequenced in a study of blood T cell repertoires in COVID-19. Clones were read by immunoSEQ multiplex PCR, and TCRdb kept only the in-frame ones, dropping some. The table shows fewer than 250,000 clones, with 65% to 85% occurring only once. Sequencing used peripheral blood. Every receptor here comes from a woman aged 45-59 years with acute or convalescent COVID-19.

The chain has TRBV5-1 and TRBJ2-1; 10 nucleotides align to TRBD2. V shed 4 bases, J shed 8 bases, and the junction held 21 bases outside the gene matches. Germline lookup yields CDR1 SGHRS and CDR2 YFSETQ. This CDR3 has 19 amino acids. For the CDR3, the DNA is TGCGCCAGCAGCCGGTATGGGGTTGGACTAGCGGCGTCAAGTGATGAGCAGTTCTTC. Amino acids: CASSRYGVGLAASSDEQFF.

In DNA form, the CDR3 reads TGTGCCAGCAGCCGGACAGGGGACAACACCGGGGAGCTGTTTTTT. It codes for CASSRTGDNTGELFF. J is TRBJ2-2 and V is TRBV7-9; TRBD1 matches at 9 bases. V was clipped by 5 bases and J by 2 bases; unmatched bases: 3. The CDR3 is 15 amino acids. Germline lookup yields CDR1 SEHNR and CDR2 FQNEAQ (reference sequence).

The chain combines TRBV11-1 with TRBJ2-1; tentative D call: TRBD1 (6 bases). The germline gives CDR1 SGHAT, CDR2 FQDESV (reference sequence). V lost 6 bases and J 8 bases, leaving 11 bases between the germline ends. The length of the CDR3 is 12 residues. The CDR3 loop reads CASSPQGYEQFF. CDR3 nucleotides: TGTGCCAGCAGTCCTCAGGGGTATGAGCAGTTCTTC.

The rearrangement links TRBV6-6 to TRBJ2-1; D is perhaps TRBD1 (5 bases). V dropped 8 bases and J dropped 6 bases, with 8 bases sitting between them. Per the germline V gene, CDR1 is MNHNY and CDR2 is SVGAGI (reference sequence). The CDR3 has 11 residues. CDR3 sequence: CASWQGNEQFF. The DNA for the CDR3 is TGTGCCAGCTGGCAGGGCAATGAGCAGTTCTTC.

CDR3 sequence reads: CATSRDVEGNYGYTF. DNA for the CDR3: TGTGCCACCAGCAGAGATGTGGAGGGTAACTATGGCTACACCTTC. The chain recombines TRBV15 with TRBJ1-2; D not resolved. The germline CDR1 and CDR2 sequences are LNHNV and YYDKDF (reference sequence). V was trimmed by 0 bases and J by 1 base, leaving 9 bases between them. This CDR3 is built from 15 residues. Based on the CDR3 plus reference TRBV15 and TRBJ1-2, the full variable domain is DAMVIQNPRYQVTQFGKPVTLSCSQTLNHNVMYWYQQKSSQAPKLLFHYYDKDFNNEADTPDNFQSRRPNTSFCFLDIRSPGLGDTAMYLCATSRDVEGNYGYTFGSGTRLTVV.

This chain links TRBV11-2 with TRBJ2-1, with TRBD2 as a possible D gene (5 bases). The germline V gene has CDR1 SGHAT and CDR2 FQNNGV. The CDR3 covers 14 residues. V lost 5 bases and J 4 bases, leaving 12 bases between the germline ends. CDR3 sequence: CASSARTFYNEQFF. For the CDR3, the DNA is TGTGCCAGCAGCGCCCGGACTTTTTACAATGAGCAGTTCTTC.

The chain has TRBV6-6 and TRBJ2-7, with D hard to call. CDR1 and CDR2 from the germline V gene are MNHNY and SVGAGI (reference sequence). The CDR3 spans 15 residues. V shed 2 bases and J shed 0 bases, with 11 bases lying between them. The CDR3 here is CASSYGSTGSYEQYF. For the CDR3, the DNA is TGTGCCAGCAGTTACGGCTCGACGGGCTCCTACGAGCAGTACTTC.

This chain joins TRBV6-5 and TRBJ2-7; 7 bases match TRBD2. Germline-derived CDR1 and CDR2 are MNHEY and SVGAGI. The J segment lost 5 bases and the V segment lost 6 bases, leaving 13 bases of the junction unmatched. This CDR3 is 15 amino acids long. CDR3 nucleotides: TGTGCCAGCAGGGGAAGAGGGGAGGGCAATCACGAGCAGTACTTC. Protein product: CASRGRGEGNHEQYF.

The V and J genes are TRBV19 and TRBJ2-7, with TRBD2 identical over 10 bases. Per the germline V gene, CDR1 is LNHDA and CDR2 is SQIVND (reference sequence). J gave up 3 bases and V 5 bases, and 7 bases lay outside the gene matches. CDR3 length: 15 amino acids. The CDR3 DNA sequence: TGTGCCAGTAGTCCGCAGCGGGGGGGGAGCTACGAGCAGTACTTC. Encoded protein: CASSPQRGGSYEQYF.

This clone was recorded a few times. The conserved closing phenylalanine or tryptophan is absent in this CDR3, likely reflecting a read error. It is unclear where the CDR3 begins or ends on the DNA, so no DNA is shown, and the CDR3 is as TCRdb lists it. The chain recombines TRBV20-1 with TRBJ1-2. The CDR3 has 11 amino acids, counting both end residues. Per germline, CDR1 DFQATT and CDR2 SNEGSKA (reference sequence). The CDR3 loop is CSARVNGEPIL.

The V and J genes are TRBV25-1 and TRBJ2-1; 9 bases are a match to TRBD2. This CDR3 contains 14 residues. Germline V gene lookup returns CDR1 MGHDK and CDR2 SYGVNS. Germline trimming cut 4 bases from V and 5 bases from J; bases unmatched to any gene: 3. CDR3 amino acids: CASSVASGNNEQFF. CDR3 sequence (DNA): TGTGCCAGCAGTGTTGCTAGCGGGAACAATGAGCAGTTCTTC.

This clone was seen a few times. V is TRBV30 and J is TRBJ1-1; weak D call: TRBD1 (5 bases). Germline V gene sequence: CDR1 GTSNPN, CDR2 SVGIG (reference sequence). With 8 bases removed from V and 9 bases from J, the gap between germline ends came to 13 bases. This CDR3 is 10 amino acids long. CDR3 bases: TGTGCCAGCGACCGGGGGAAAGCTTTCTTT. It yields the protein CASDRGKAFF.

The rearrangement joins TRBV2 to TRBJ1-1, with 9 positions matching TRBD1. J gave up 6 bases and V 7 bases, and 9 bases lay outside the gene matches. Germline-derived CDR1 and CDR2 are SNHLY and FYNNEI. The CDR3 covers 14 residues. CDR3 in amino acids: CASTRQGGRAEAFF. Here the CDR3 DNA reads TGTGCCAGCACTAGACAGGGGGGTAGGGCTGAAGCTTTCTTT.

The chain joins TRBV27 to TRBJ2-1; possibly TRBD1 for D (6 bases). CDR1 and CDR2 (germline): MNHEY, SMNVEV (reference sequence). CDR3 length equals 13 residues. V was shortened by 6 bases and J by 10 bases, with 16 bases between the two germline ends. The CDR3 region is CASRGPTQGEQFF. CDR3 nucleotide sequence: TGTGCCAGCAGGGGGCCCACCCAGGGGGAGCAGTTCTTC.

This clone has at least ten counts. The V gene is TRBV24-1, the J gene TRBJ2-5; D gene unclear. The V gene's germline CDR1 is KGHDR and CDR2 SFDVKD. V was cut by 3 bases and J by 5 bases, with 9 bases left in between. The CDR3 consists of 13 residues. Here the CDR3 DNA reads TGTGCCACCAGTGATGGGTTCGGGGAGACCCAGTACTTC. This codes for CATSDGFGETQYF.

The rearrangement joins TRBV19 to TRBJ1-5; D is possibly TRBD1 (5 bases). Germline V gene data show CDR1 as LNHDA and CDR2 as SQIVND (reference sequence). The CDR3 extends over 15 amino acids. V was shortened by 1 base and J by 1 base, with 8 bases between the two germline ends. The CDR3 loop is CASSIGPGSNQPQHF. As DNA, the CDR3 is TGTGCCAGTAGTATAGGGCCAGGGAGCAATCAGCCCCAGCATTTT.

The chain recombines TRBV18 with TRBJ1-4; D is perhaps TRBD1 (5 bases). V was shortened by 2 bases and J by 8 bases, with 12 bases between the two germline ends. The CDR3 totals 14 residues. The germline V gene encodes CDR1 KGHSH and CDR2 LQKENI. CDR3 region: CASSPAGIGEKLFF. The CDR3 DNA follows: TGTGCCAGCTCACCAGCAGGGATAGGAGAAAAACTGTTTTTT.